This T cell receptor beta chain derives from a study of shared clonotypes between healthy human individuals. V lost 5 bases to trimming and J lost 5 bases; unmatched junction nucleotides: 10. Germline CDR1 is SGHAT and CDR2 is FQNNGV. The CDR3 sequence is 15 residues long. The table came from immunoSEQ multiplex PCR; TCRdb's copy has only in-frame clones and leaves some out. Here the sample spans 2 million to 2.5 million clones, over 85% being singletons. This TCR was recovered from a man aged 18 to 30 in good health. Some clones in this sample may be carry-over from other donors' samples. The source material was naive CD4+ T cells from PBMCs. Subset denoted: CD45RA+ positively selected. This chain uses TRBV11-2 with TRBJ2-5; TRBD1 agrees at 8 bases. CDR3 residues: CASSQTGQAVETQYF. CDR3 nucleotide sequence: TGTGCCAGCAGCCAGACGGGACAGGCCGTGGAGACCCAGTACTTC. Looking up the rest from reference TRBV11-2 and TRBJ2-5 gives the full variable domain: EAGVAQSPRYKIIEKRQSVAFWCNPISGHATLYWYQQILGQGPKLLIQFQNNGVVDDSQLPKDRFSAERLKGVDSTLKIQPAKLEDSAVYLCASSQTGQAVETQYFGPGTRLLVL.